Each of the 17 T cell receptor beta chains below was sequenced from the same sample in a study of spatial heterogeneity in lung cancer. One entry per CDR3 protein results from TCRdb running MiXCR on the 5' RACE reads. The repertoire holds more than 5,000 distinct CDR3 sequences, with around 12% as singletons. The time point is: sample taken at primary tumor resection. This specimen was lung tissue, taken at surgery. Receptors originate from a human donor with early-stage non-small cell lung cancer.

This clonotype has a count of ten or more. For a library built for alpha chains, this beta chain is a stray read; little rests on its size. This sequence joins TRBV12-3 or TRBV12-4 and TRBJ2-3, with 7 positions matching TRBD2. V lost 0 bases to trimming and J lost 2 bases; unmatched junction nucleotides: 5. This CDR3 is 16 amino acids long. The CDR3 DNA reads as TGTGCCAGCAGTTTAGCCTCCCGGGACTACACAGATACGCAGTATTTT. Its translation is CASSLASRDYTDTQYF.

By frequency in the sample, this clonotype is medium-sized. This beta chain is an unintended read in a library built for alpha chains; its size means little. The rearrangement links TRBV19 to TRBJ1-5; D unclear. The germline CDR1 and CDR2 sequences are LNHDA and SQIVND (reference sequence). Trimming removed 6 bases at V and 7 bases at J, with 13 bases between. This CDR3 region has 13 residues. CDR3 bases: TGTGCCAGTAGCAACCAACCGGAACAGCCCCAGCATTTT. Its protein is CASSNQPEQPQHF. Full variable domain (remainder filled in from reference TRBV19 and TRBJ1-5): DGGITQSPKYLFRKEGQNVTLSCEQNLNHDAMYWYRQDPGQGLRLIYYSQIVNDFQKGDIAEGYSVSREKKESFPLTVTSAQKNPTAFYLCASSNQPEQPQHFGDGTRLSIL.

This clonotype is judged medium-sized. As an off-target read in a library built for alpha chains, this beta chain has a frequency of little significance. The rearrangement uses TRBV6-1 and TRBJ2-1; weak D call: TRBD2 (5 bases). CDR1 and CDR2 (germline): MNHNS, SASEGT. Trimming stripped 8 bases from V and 0 bases from J, with 11 bases between. This CDR3 is built from 14 residues. DNA of the CDR3: TGTGCCAGCCAGGACTTAAGCTCCTACAATGAGCAGTTCTTC. Translated, it gives CASQDLSSYNEQFF.

In the case of this clonotype: This beta chain is a stray read from a library made for alpha chains; its abundance is not meaningful. The chain employs TRBV12-3 or TRBV12-4 and TRBJ1-6; weak D call: TRBD1 (5 bases). The CDR3 consists of 14 residues. V lost 3 bases, J lost 8 bases, and 11 bases lay in between. The CDR3, as DNA: TGTGCCAGCAGTTTTGGGGGAATCGATTCACCCCTCCACTTT. This sequence encodes CASSFGGIDSPLHF.

This clonotype was found many times. The conserved final phenylalanine or tryptophan is absent from the CDR3, which likely points to a read error. With the library built for alpha chains, this beta chain is off target and its frequency is not meaningful. The chain employs TRBV5-1 and TRBJ2-2; 12 bases align to TRBD2. This CDR3 spans 17 amino acids. V shed 7 bases and J 6 bases; nucleotides not matched to a gene: 13. Germline V gives CDR1 SGHRS, CDR2 YFSETQ. The CDR3 loop reads CASGPRVTSGSAGELFL. The CDR3 bases are TGCGCCAGCGGCCCAAGAGTGACTAGCGGGAGCGCCGGGGAGCTGTTTCTT.

This clonotype is medium-sized (0.01 to 0.1%). Within a library made for alpha chains, this beta chain is off target, and its count is uninformative. The gene calls are TRBV27 and TRBJ2-1, with 9 bases matching TRBD1. This CDR3 contains 15 residues. V lost 4 bases and J lost 6; bases outside the gene matches: 7. Germline CDR1 reads MNHEY; CDR2 reads SMNVEV (reference sequence). The CDR3 DNA reads as TGTGCCAGCAGTTACGGACAGGGGCCCTTCAATGAGCAGTTCTTC. As protein: CASSYGQGPFNEQFF.

Concerning this clonotype: This beta chain is an unintended read in a library built for alpha chains; its size means little. This rearrangement joins TRBV11-2 to TRBJ2-1; 12 nucleotides agree with TRBD2. Per germline, CDR1 SGHAT and CDR2 FQNNGV. With 0 bases clipped from V and 7 bases from J, the junction kept 16 bases outside the gene matches. The CDR3 is 20 amino acids. In DNA, the CDR3 is TGTGCCAGCAGCTTAGAAGCACTAGCGGGAGGCCCGATGCGTAAAAATGAGCAGTTCTTC. Its translation is CASSLEALAGGPMRKNEQFF.

By proportion, this clonotype is medium-sized. Because this beta chain is a stray read in a library intended to capture alpha chains, its abundance should not be given much weight. The chain links TRBV6-5 to TRBJ1-1, with D perhaps TRBD1 (6 bases). The CDR3 contains 14 residues. With 1 base removed from V and 1 base from J, the gap between germline ends came to 7 bases. CDR1 is MNHEY and CDR2 is SVGAGI in the germline V gene. The CDR3 loop reads CASSYLDRNTEAFF. The CDR3 nucleotides read TGTGCCAGCAGTTACTTGGACAGGAACACTGAAGCTTTCTTT.

This clonotype showed up many times. This beta chain lies outside the target of a library built for alpha chains; its clone size means little. The chain employs TRBV18 and TRBJ2-5, with 8 bases matching TRBD1. The CDR3 sequence is 14 residues long. The V gene's germline CDR1 is KGHSH and CDR2 LQKENI. Trimming at V came to 3 bases and at J to 3 bases, leaving 3 bases not matched to a gene. In DNA, the CDR3 is TGTGCCAGCTCACCCGGACAGGGAAAAGAGACCCAGTACTTC. Translation: CASSPGQGKETQYF.

Many counts were recorded for this clonotype. Found in a library prepared for alpha chains, this beta chain is an off-target read, and its abundance has little meaning. The rearrangement joins TRBV4-3 to TRBJ2-2, with D unclear. The ends were cut back, 1 base at V and 4 bases at J, with 13 bases in the middle. From germline, CDR1 is LGHNA and CDR2 YSLEER. The CDR3 extends over 16 amino acids. CDR3 DNA sequence: TGCGCCAGCAGCCAAGCTTCCGGGCTGGGCACCGGGGAGCTGTTTTTT. As protein: CASSQASGLGTGELFF.

This clonotype occurred many times. This beta chain appears as a stray read in a library generated for alpha chains; its size is not informative. This rearrangement joins TRBV13 to TRBJ2-7; possible D gene TRBD1, 5 bases. Germline CDR1 and CDR2: PRHDT and FYEKMQ (reference sequence). V was trimmed by 5 bases and J by 0 bases, leaving 17 bases between them. The CDR3 consists of 16 residues. This CDR3 is CASSAADDSLSYEQYF. The CDR3 region has the DNA TGTGCCAGCAGCGCGGCCGATGACAGCCTCTCCTACGAGCAGTACTTC.

This clonotype was observed at least ten times. This beta chain is a stray sequence in a library constructed for alpha chains; its clone size is not meaningful. This chain connects TRBV5-1 to TRBJ2-7; 9 positions agree with TRBD1. The CDR3 totals 15 residues. Germline values: CDR1 SGHRS, CDR2 YFSETQ. With V trimmed by 4 bases and J by 1 base, 6 bases remained unmatched. In DNA form, the CDR3 reads TGCGCCAGCAGCCCAAGACAGGGGGGATCCTACGAGCAGTACTTC. Protein sequence: CASSPRQGGSYEQYF.

This clonotype was recorded many times. A library made for alpha chains picked up this beta chain off target, so its size means little. The chain carries TRBV9 and TRBJ2-5; no firm D call. Germline assignment: CDR1 SGDLS and CDR2 YYNGEE. V gave up 3 bases and J gave up 5 bases, with 11 bases separating them. This CDR3 spans 13 amino acids. The DNA for the CDR3 is TGTGCCAGCAGCGGTTCGCCCTGGGAGACCCAGTACTTC. Its translation is CASSGSPWETQYF. The full variable domain, completed using reference TRBV9 and TRBJ2-5, is DSGVTQTPKHLITATGQRVTLRCSPRSGDLSVYWYQQSLDQGLQFLIQYYNGEERAKGNILERFSAQQFPDLHSELNLSSLELGDSALYFCASSGSPWETQYFGPGTRLLVL.

This clonotype has a count of ten or more. With the library built for alpha chains, this beta chain is off target and its frequency is not meaningful. The chain employs TRBV12-5 and TRBJ1-1; possibly TRBD1 for D (6 bases). In germline, CDR1 is LGHNT, CDR2 FRNRAP. CDR3 length: 17 residues. The V end was cut by 0 bases, the J end by 2 bases, with 16 bases between. The CDR3 nucleotides are TGTGCTAGTGGTTTGGTACACTTAACAGGGCTCAACACTGAAGCTTTCTTT. It specifies CASGLVHLTGLNTEAFF.

This clonotype was detected many times. Found in a library prepared for alpha chains, this beta chain is an off-target read, and its abundance has little meaning. Written as DNA, the CDR3 is TGCAGTGCCGATAGCTCAGGGTTCCCTGGCACAGATACGCAGTATTTT. Its translation is CSADSSGFPGTDTQYF. V and J are TRBV20-1 and TRBJ2-3, with a tentative D call TRBD1 (5 bases). This CDR3 has 16 amino acids. Germline-derived CDR1 and CDR2 are DFQATT and SNEGSKA (reference sequence). V was pared by 6 bases and J by 1 base, with 20 bases between.

This clonotype is labeled as medium-sized. The library was prepared for alpha chains; this beta chain is a stray read, so its frequency means little. The chain joins TRBV11-3 to TRBJ1-1; D gene ambiguous. Trimming removed 7 bases from V and 5 bases from J, with 14 bases in between. There are 13 residues in the CDR3. CDR1 is SGHNT and CDR2 is YENEEA in the germline V gene. The CDR3 bases are TGTGCCAGCAACTGGGGAGTGGGAACTGAAGCTTTCTTT. It specifies CASNWGVGTEAFF.

Many counts were recorded for this clonotype. Since it is a stray read in a library aimed at alpha chains, this beta chain has a size that is not meaningful. The chain combines TRBV29-1 with TRBJ2-7; TRBD1 might be the D (6 bases). V was clipped by 5 bases and J by 5 bases, with 16 bases between them. Per germline, CDR1 SQVTM and CDR2 ANQGSEA. The CDR3 contains 13 residues. Here the CDR3 DNA reads TGCAGCGTTACCGGGACACCGTTCGACGAGCAGTACTTC. This codes for CSVTGTPFDEQYF.